This TCR beta chain was sequenced in a study of molecular identifiers for immune sequencing clone quantification. Overall study findings and caveats: Identical TCR molecules sharing a barcode could underestimate highly expanded clone sizes.

Sorted naive CD8 T cells were those defined as CD8+CD4-CCR7+CD45RA+. This clonotype was seen a few times. As yet, its antigen is unknown. Given a much more abundant clone one base away, this may be a read error. Listed TCR primers and previously described methods were used for bulk TCR libraries. One entry per CDR3 protein results from TCRdb running MiXCR on the PCR reads. In the table there are about 640,000 distinct CDR3 sequences, 15% to 20% of which are singletons. V shed 4 bases, J shed 3 bases, and the junction held 6 bases outside the gene matches. Per germline, CDR1 MNHEY and CDR2 SMNVEV (reference sequence). The CDR3 spans 14 residues.

The chain is built from TRBV27 and TRBJ2-7, with TRBD1 matching 7 bases. The source of this sequence is a human donor in good health. Some libraries in this study had Jurkat cell RNA spiked in. Sequences were obtained from naive CD8+ T cells from blood, with Jurkat cell RNA spiked in. As to subset: FACS-sorted CD8+CD4-CCR7+CD45RA+ naive T cells. CDR3 loop: CASSSRDSYYEQYF. Here the CDR3 DNA reads TGTGCCAGCAGTTCCCGGGACAGTTACTACGAGCAGTACTTC.